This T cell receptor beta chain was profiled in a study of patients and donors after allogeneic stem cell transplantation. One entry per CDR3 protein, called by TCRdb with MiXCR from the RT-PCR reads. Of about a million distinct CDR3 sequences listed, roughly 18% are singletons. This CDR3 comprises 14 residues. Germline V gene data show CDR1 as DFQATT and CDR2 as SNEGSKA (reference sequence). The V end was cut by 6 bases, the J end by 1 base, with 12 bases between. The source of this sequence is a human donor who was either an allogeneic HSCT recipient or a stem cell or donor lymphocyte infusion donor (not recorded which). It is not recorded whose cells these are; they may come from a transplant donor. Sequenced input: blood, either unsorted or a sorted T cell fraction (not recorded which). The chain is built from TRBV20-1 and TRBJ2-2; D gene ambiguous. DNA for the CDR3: TGCAGTGCGGGTTATCAGTTGAACACCGGGGAGCTGTTTTTT. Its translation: CSAGYQLNTGELFF.